This T cell receptor beta chain was captured in a study of T cell repertoires in cytomegalovirus infection. Study details: The authors relied on CMV epitopes, both recently identified HLA-C-restricted and well-studied HLA-B-restricted. General study findings and limits: CMV carriers with the relevant HLA were identified by cumulative public TCR beta family frequency.

Each CDR3 protein gets one entry after TCRdb re-called the reads with MiXCR. The table records 650,000 to 900,000 distinct CDR3 sequences, 30% to 35% of them present only once. Comments on this clonotype: Its antigen is not identified.

The sequences come from cultured CD8+ T cells from PBMCs, collected from culture after CMV antigen stimulation. This receptor was taken from a human donor in good health (CMV status not recorded). Some clones in this sample may be carry-over from other donors' samples.

Written as DNA, the CDR3 is TGCGCCAGCAGCTTGACCGGGGGCTTAACTTCGGGGACTCACGATGAGCAGTTCTTC. Translated, it gives CASSLTGGLTSGTHDEQFF. The genes are TRBV5-1 and TRBJ2-1; D is tentatively TRBD1 or TRBD2 (6 bases each). The CDR3 runs to 19 residues. Germline lookup yields CDR1 SGHRS and CDR2 YFSETQ. V was clipped by 1 base and J by 8 bases, with 28 bases between them. Based on the CDR3 plus reference TRBV5-1 and TRBJ2-1, the full variable domain is KAGVTQTPRYLIKTRGQQVTLSCSPISGHRSVSWYQQTPGQGLQFLFEYFSETQRNKGNFPGRFSGRQFSNSRSEMNVSTLELGDSALYLCASSLTGGLTSGTHDEQFFGPGTRLTVL.